These T cell receptor beta chains were read from a single sample in a study of T cells after yellow fever vaccination. TCRdb recomputed calls from the 5' RACE reads with MiXCR, one row per CDR3 protein. The top ten clones hold around 35% of a sample with about 160,000 distinct CDR3 sequences, 7% to 10% of them seen once. The specimen comprised CD8+ T cells sorted from PBMCs, sampled 45 days after the yellow fever booster vaccination. The receptors were sampled from a man aged 18-30 years who received the YFV17D yellow fever vaccine. Both conserved end residues are part of each CDR3. A D gene is named only where the DNA matches it firmly. Clone size, where shown, is once, few, many, or a class for clones that have expanded.

d_gene: NA
v_gene: TRBV3-1
abundance: NA
j_gene: TRBJ1-5
CDR3aa: CASSPRRGDQPQHF
CDR3nt: TGTGCCAGCAGCCCCCGAAGGGGGGATCAGCCCCAGCATTTT

d_gene: TRBD2
v_gene: TRBV19
abundance: NA
j_gene: TRBJ2-3
CDR3aa: CASSMKLAGGTRTDTQYF
CDR3nt: TGTGCCAGTAGTATGAAGCTAGCGGGGGGTACCCGCACAGATACGCAGTATTTT

d_gene: NA
v_gene: TRBV5-1
abundance: NA
j_gene: TRBJ2-3
CDR3aa: CASSFGGLIDTQYF
CDR3nt: TGCGCCAGCAGCTTCGGAGGTTTGATTGATACGCAGTATTTT

d_gene: NA
v_gene: TRBV4-1
abundance: few
j_gene: TRBJ1-5
CDR3aa: CASNQTASQPQHF
CDR3nt: TGCGCCAGCAACCAGACAGCGTCCCAGCCCCAGCATTTT

d_gene: TRBD2
v_gene: TRBV6-4
abundance: NA
j_gene: TRBJ2-3
CDR3aa: CASSPLGGSTDTQYF
CDR3nt: TGTGCCAGCAGTCCCTTGGGGGGGAGCACAGATACGCAGTATTTT

d_gene: NA
v_gene: TRBV6-2/TRBV6-3
abundance: many
j_gene: TRBJ2-1
CDR3aa: CASSGTSNEQFF
CDR3nt: TGTGCCAGCAGCGGAACTAGCAATGAGCAGTTCTTC

d_gene: NA
v_gene: TRBV12-3/TRBV12-4
abundance: many
j_gene: TRBJ1-5
CDR3aa: CASSFRDSNQPQHF
CDR3nt: TGTGCCAGCAGTTTTAGGGATAGCAATCAGCCCCAGCATTTT

d_gene: NA
v_gene: TRBV2
abundance: NA
j_gene: TRBJ2-7
CDR3aa: CASSGGGRGFSYEQYF
CDR3nt: TGTGCCAGCAGTGGGGGCGGGCGGGGTTTTTCCTACGAGCAGTACTTC

d_gene: NA
v_gene: TRBV6-2/TRBV6-3
abundance: NA
j_gene: TRBJ1-2
CDR3aa: CASGPSGLYGYTF
CDR3nt: TGTGCCAGCGGGCCCTCAGGTCTCTATGGCTACACCTTC

d_gene: TRBD1
v_gene: TRBV4-1
abundance: NA
j_gene: TRBJ1-2
CDR3aa: CASSQDRGGAGYTF
CDR3nt: TGCGCCAGCAGCCAGGACAGGGGCGGGGCTGGCTACACCTTC

d_gene: NA
v_gene: TRBV5-1
abundance: many
j_gene: TRBJ2-1
CDR3aa: CASGGVDEQFF
CDR3nt: TGCGCCAGCGGTGGCGTGGATGAGCAGTTCTTC

d_gene: NA
v_gene: TRBV4-1
abundance: many
j_gene: TRBJ2-1
CDR3aa: CASSQEGGSYNEQFF
CDR3nt: TGCGCCAGCAGCCAAGAGGGGGGTTCCTACAATGAGCAGTTCTTC

d_gene: NA
v_gene: TRBV12-3/TRBV12-4
abundance: many
j_gene: TRBJ1-1
CDR3aa: CASSLEGHGTEAFF
CDR3nt: TGTGCCAGCAGTTTAGAAGGGCACGGCACTGAAGCTTTCTTT

d_gene: TRBD1
v_gene: TRBV10-3
abundance: many
j_gene: TRBJ2-7
CDR3aa: CAISPGTDYEQYF
CDR3nt: TGTGCCATCAGCCCCGGGACAGACTACGAGCAGTACTTC

d_gene: NA
v_gene: TRBV20-1
abundance: few
j_gene: TRBJ2-3
CDR3aa: CSASIVDTQYF
CDR3nt: TGCAGTGCTAGTATCGTGGATACGCAGTATTTT

d_gene: NA
v_gene: TRBV7-9
abundance: NA
j_gene: TRBJ2-5
CDR3aa: CASSLVSGTPGTQYF
CDR3nt: TGTGCCAGCAGCTTAGTCTCCGGGACCCCGGGGACCCAGTACTTC

d_gene: TRBD1
v_gene: TRBV5-1
abundance: many
j_gene: TRBJ1-1
CDR3aa: CASSLGDRGQAFF
CDR3nt: TGCGCCAGCAGCTTGGGGGACAGGGGGCAAGCTTTCTTT

d_gene: TRBD2
v_gene: TRBV11-3
abundance: NA
j_gene: TRBJ2-5
CDR3aa: CASSQTSGVGGTQYF
CDR3nt: TGTGCCAGCAGCCAGACTAGCGGCGTGGGAGGGACCCAGTACTTC

d_gene: TRBD1
v_gene: TRBV7-8
abundance: few
j_gene: TRBJ1-4
CDR3aa: CASSLARQGYNEKLFF
CDR3nt: TGTGCCAGCAGCTTGGCCCGACAGGGGTATAATGAAAAACTGTTTTTT

d_gene: NA
v_gene: TRBV11-2
abundance: many
j_gene: TRBJ2-3
CDR3aa: CASSSRDLTDTQYF
CDR3nt: TGTGCCAGCAGCTCGAGGGACCTCACAGATACGCAGTATTTT

d_gene: NA
v_gene: TRBV7-9
abundance: NA
j_gene: TRBJ2-1
CDR3aa: CASRAWDEQFF
CDR3nt: TGTGCCAGCCGAGCGTGGGATGAGCAGTTCTTC

d_gene: NA
v_gene: TRBV3-1
abundance: NA
j_gene: TRBJ2-2
CDR3aa: CASSPRRGNTGELFF
CDR3nt: TGTGCCAGCAGCCCTAGAAGGGGGAACACCGGGGAGCTGTTTTTT

d_gene: NA
v_gene: TRBV5-1
abundance: few
j_gene: TRBJ1-4
CDR3aa: CASSTQQGSVEKLFF
CDR3nt: TGCGCCAGCAGCACTCAACAGGGAAGTGTCGAAAAACTGTTTTTT

d_gene: NA
v_gene: TRBV5-6
abundance: NA
j_gene: TRBJ2-2
CDR3aa: CASSWFTGELFF
CDR3nt: TGTGCCAGCAGCTGGTTCACCGGGGAGCTGTTTTTT

d_gene: TRBD2
v_gene: TRBV19
abundance: NA
j_gene: TRBJ2-1
CDR3aa: CATIAGEGNEQFF
CDR3nt: TGTGCCACCATAGCGGGGGAGGGCAATGAGCAGTTCTTC